This T cell receptor beta chain was retrieved from a study of T cells after yellow fever vaccination. Notes on the study in general: FACS-sorted repertoires might harbor abundant contaminating clonotypes from the bulk population. Researchers report a weaker secondary response that nonetheless peaked faster, day 5 versus 15. Among primary-vaccination clones, most reappeared after the booster, at 95% to 96% for CD4 and roughly 88% for CD8.

Conversion of TCR transcripts into cDNA relied on 5'RACE template switching, which added a universal primer site and UMIs. TCRdb reprocessed the 5' RACE reads via MiXCR and lists one record per CDR3 protein. The table includes some 240,000 distinct CDR3 sequences, around 5.2% detected once. The sample holds many counts of this clonotype. No antigen is known for it. Source: CD4+ T cells sorted from PBMCs, taken on the day of the yellow fever booster vaccination. The TCR originated in a man between 18 and 35 years old who received the YFV17D yellow fever vaccine.

The CDR3 DNA is TGTGCCAGCAGCGTAGCAACAGGGGAGGCAGATACGCAGTATTTT. Its protein is CASSVATGEADTQYF. The chain couples TRBV9 to TRBJ2-3, with a possible D match to TRBD1 (7 bases). The V end was cut by 0 bases, the J end by 4 bases, with 12 bases between. The germline V gene has CDR1 SGDLS and CDR2 YYNGEE. The CDR3 length is 15 residues.